Below, 10 T cell receptor beta chains from the same sample are listed, as sequenced in a study of shared clonotypes between healthy human individuals. TCRdb keeps only in-frame clones here, not all; method: immunoSEQ multiplex PCR. The sample consists of about 600,000 clones, about 96% of them appearing once. The sequencing sample was made of naive CD4+ T cells sorted from blood. Sample subset: CD45RA+ positively selected. All receptors derive from a woman aged 25 to 45 in good health.

This chain joins TRBV19 and TRBJ2-1, with no clear D. Germline V CDR1 and CDR2: LNHDA, SQIVND (reference sequence). There are 17 residues in the CDR3. The V gene lost 4 bases and the J gene lost 2 bases, with 18 bases spanning the gap. The CDR3 here is CASSNVGPPLAYNEQFF. Here the CDR3 DNA reads TGTGCCAGTAGTAACGTGGGTCCACCCCTGGCCTACAATGAGCAGTTCTTC.

This clone was found once. The rearrangement joins TRBV6-5 to TRBJ2-7, with D possibly being TRBD2 (6 bases). CDR1 MNHEY and CDR2 SVGAGI come from the germline V gene. V was pared by 7 bases and J by 2 bases, with 9 bases between. The CDR3 length is 12 residues. The CDR3 nucleotides are TGTGCCAGCAAAGCGGGTGCCTACGAGCAGTACTTC. Translation gives CASKAGAYEQYF.

CDR3 in DNA: TGTGCCAGCTCACCGGACAGGGGATCTAACTATGGCTACACCTTC. It is translated as CASSPDRGSNYGYTF. This chain joins TRBV18 and TRBJ1-2; 9 bases are a match to TRBD1. The CDR3 sequence is 15 residues long. The V gene's germline CDR1 is KGHSH and CDR2 LQKENI. V gave up 3 bases and J gave up 0 bases; unmatched junction bases: 2.

The chain employs TRBV25-1 and TRBJ2-7; 8 bases align to TRBD2. V was pared by 4 bases and J by 2 bases, with 4 bases of the junction left unmatched. The germline gives CDR1 MGHDK, CDR2 SYGVNS. CDR3 size: 14 residues. DNA for the CDR3: TGTGCCAGCAGTGGACTAGCGAACACCTACGAGCAGTACTTC. It yields the protein CASSGLANTYEQYF.

The chain joins TRBV28 to TRBJ1-5; D may be TRBD1 (6 bases). V was clipped by 4 bases and J by 11 bases, with 12 bases between them. The CDR3 runs 12 residues. The V gene's germline CDR1 is MDHEN and CDR2 SYDVKM. In DNA, the CDR3 is TGTGCCAGCAGTTCCGGGGGCGTGTCCCAGCATTTT. Its translation is CASSSGGVSQHF.

This clone was recorded a few times. CDR3 amino acids: CASSLRDSQPQHF. The CDR3 nucleotides are TGTGCCAGCAGCCTACGTGACAGCCAGCCCCAGCATTTT. V is TRBV7-9 and J is TRBJ1-5; tentative D call: TRBD1 (5 bases). V was shortened by 5 bases and J by 7 bases, with 12 bases between the two germline ends. This CDR3 region has 13 residues. Germline V CDR1 and CDR2: SEHNR, FQNEAQ (reference sequence).

The rearrangement uses TRBV27 and TRBJ2-7, with 8 bases matching TRBD1. This CDR3 contains 14 residues. The V segment lost 6 bases and the J segment 2 bases; nucleotides outside the gene matches: 6. Germline V gene data show CDR1 as MNHEY and CDR2 as SMNVEV (reference sequence). CDR3 in DNA: TGTGCCAGCAGCTTGGACAGGGAAGCCTACGAGCAGTACTTC. It encodes CASSLDREAYEQYF.

The rearrangement uses TRBV2 and TRBJ2-5, with 7 bases that match TRBD1. V lost 8 bases to trimming and J lost 11 bases; unmatched junction nucleotides: 11. The CDR3 spans 12 residues. From germline, CDR1 is SNHLY and CDR2 FYNNEI. In DNA form, the CDR3 reads TGTGCCAGCCGCTATCGGACAGGTGGGCAGTACTTC. Translation gives CASRYRTGGQYF.

This chain connects TRBV10-2 to TRBJ2-2, with 7 bases matching TRBD1. Trimming removed 4 bases from V and 8 bases from J; junction bases left unmatched: 7. Per the germline V gene, CDR1 is WSHSY and CDR2 is SAAADI. The CDR3 has 14 amino acids. The DNA for the CDR3 is TGCGCCAGCAGTGCCAAGGGGGCAAGGGGGGAGCTGTTTTTT. As protein: CASSAKGARGELFF.

The CDR3 here is CASRNRDSYYGYTF. Written as DNA, the CDR3 is TGTGCCAGCAGGAACCGGGACAGTTACTATGGCTACACCTTC. The chain joins TRBV5-6 to TRBJ1-2, with 7 positions matching TRBD1. J was trimmed by 3 bases and V by 5 bases; bases with no gene match: 7. Germline V gives CDR1 SGHDT, CDR2 YYEEEE. This CDR3 comprises 14 residues. The full variable domain, with the rest looked up from reference TRBV5-6 and TRBJ1-2, is DAGVTQSPTHLIKTRGQQVTLRCSPKSGHDTVSWYQQALGQGPQFIFQYYEEEERQRGNFPDRFSGHQFPNYSSELNVNALLLGDSALYLCASRNRDSYYGYTFGSGTRLTVV.